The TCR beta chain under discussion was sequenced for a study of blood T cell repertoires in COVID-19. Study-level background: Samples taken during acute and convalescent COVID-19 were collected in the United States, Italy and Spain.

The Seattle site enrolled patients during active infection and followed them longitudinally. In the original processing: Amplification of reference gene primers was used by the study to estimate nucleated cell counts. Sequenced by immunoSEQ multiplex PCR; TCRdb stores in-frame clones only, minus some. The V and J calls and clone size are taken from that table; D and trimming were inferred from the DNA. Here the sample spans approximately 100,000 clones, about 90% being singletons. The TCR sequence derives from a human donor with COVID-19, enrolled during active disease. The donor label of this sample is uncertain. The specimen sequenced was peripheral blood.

DNA of the CDR3: TGCGCCAGCAGCCCCAACGGGGCCGGGGAGCTGTTTTTT. Amino acids: CASSPNGAGELFF. The chain joins TRBV4-1 to TRBJ2-2, with D maybe TRBD2 (5 bases). Trimming left V 4 bases short and J 6 bases short, with 9 bases between. Looked up from germline, CDR1 is MGHRA and CDR2 is YSYEKL. This CDR3 region has 13 residues.